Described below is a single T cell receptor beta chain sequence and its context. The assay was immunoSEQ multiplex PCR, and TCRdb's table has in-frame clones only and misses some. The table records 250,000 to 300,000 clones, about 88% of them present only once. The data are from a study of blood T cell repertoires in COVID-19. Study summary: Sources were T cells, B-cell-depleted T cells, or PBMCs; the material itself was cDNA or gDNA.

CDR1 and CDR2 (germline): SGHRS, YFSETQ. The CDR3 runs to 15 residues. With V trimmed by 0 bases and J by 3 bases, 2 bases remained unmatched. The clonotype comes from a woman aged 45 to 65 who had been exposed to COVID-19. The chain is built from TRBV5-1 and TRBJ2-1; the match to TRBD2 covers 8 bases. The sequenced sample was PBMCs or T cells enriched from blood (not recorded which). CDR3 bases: TGCGCCAGCAGCTTGGCCGGGACTAGCTACAATGAGCAGTTCTTC. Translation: CASSLAGTSYNEQFF.